This passage covers 28 T cell receptor beta chains from one sample sequenced in a study of CD8 T cells in ankylosing spondylitis. One entry per CDR3 protein results from TCRdb running MiXCR on the 5' RACE reads. The sample contains some 350,000 distinct CDR3 sequences, roughly 14% of which appear only once. Specimen: blood, either unsorted or a sorted T cell fraction (not recorded which). The receptors stem from a male donor with ankylosing spondylitis or in good health (not recorded which).

Comments on this clonotype: The junction does not match germline at one end; this may be a read error. The chain uses TRBV6-5 and TRBJ2-3; D not resolved. The CDR3 extends over 13 amino acids. Germline CDR1 and CDR2: MNHEY and SVGAGI. For the CDR3, the DNA is TGTGCCAGCAGAGTACCGAGCACCGATACGCAGTATTTT. Amino acid sequence: CASRVPSTDTQYF.

This clonotype was seen at least ten times. The chain combines TRBV6-5 with TRBJ1-5; D possibly corresponds to TRBD1 (5 bases). CDR3 length equals 15 residues. CDR1 and CDR2 from the germline V gene are MNHEY and SVGAGI. Trimming shortened V by 0 bases and J by 5 bases, and 11 bases separated the two germline ends. The CDR3 protein is CASSYSMRGHQPQHF. The CDR3 nucleotides are TGTGCCAGCAGTTACTCGATGAGGGGACATCAGCCCCAGCATTTT.

This clonotype occurred many times. This chain links TRBV5-1 with TRBJ1-6; 11 bases map to TRBD1. V shed 4 bases and J 10 bases; nucleotides not matched to a gene: 4. Per germline, CDR1 SGHRS and CDR2 YFSETQ. The CDR3 loop spans 14 amino acids. The CDR3 reads CASSAGQGESPLHF. For the CDR3, the DNA is TGCGCCAGCAGCGCGGGACAGGGGGAATCACCCCTCCACTTT.

This clonotype has ten or more counts. The CDR3 is CASSQDRRGEQFF. The CDR3 DNA is TGTGCCAGCAGCCAGGACCGACGGGGTGAGCAGTTCTTC. The chain is built from TRBV3-1 and TRBJ2-1; a weak D match, TRBD2 (5 bases). CDR1 is LGHDT and CDR2 is YNNKEL in the germline V gene (reference sequence). V was shortened by 3 bases and J by 9 bases, with 12 bases between the two germline ends. There are 13 residues in the CDR3.

This clonotype was counted only a few times. This sequence joins TRBV6-1 and TRBJ2-1; possibly TRBD2 for D (6 bases). The CDR3 runs 15 residues. With 6 bases removed from V and 7 bases from J, the gap between germline ends came to 19 bases. The V gene's germline CDR1 is MNHNS and CDR2 SASEGT. The CDR3 DNA sequence: TGTGCCAGCAGGAGACGGGACCCGGGGGTTAATGAGCAGTTCTTC. It specifies CASRRRDPGVNEQFF.

V and J are TRBV6-1 and TRBJ2-7, with D perhaps matching TRBD1 (6 bases). CDR3 length: 15 residues. From germline, CDR1 is MNHNS and CDR2 SASEGT. The V gene lost 8 bases and the J gene lost 3 bases, with 20 bases spanning the gap. Here the CDR3 DNA reads TGTGCCAGCGGGGGCAGAAGGGGCCCGGACTACGAGCAGTACTTC. As protein: CASGGRRGPDYEQYF.

This clonotype appeared a few times. The chain combines TRBV12-3 or TRBV12-4 with TRBJ2-5, with D perhaps matching TRBD1 (5 bases). V was pared by 2 bases and J by 5 bases, with 21 bases between. This CDR3 region has 17 residues. The CDR3: CASSLRRAGWKKETQYF. CDR3 DNA sequence: TGTGCCAGCAGTTTACGACGGGCAGGGTGGAAGAAGGAGACCCAGTACTTC.

The chain carries TRBV5-6 and TRBJ2-3; no reliable D call. The CDR3 runs 14 residues. Deletions cut 4 bases from V and 4 bases from J, with 13 bases between. The germline V gene has CDR1 SGHDT and CDR2 YYEEEE. The CDR3, as DNA: TGTGCCAGCAGCCCATCGTCAAATCCAGATACGCAGTATTTT. It yields the protein CASSPSSNPDTQYF.

This clonotype was found many times. The CDR3 reads CASSPDGQSNQPQHF. The CDR3 DNA reads as TGCGCCAGCAGCCCGGACGGACAGAGTAATCAGCCCCAGCATTTT. The chain has TRBV5-1 and TRBJ1-5; weak D call: TRBD1 (6 bases). The germline gives CDR1 SGHRS, CDR2 YFSETQ. V gave up 4 bases and J gave up 4 bases, with 15 bases separating them. The CDR3 extends over 15 amino acids.

In this sample, this clonotype turned up many times. CDR3 in amino acids: CSARGRDYEQYF. The CDR3 DNA reads TGCAGTGCTAGAGGCAGGGACTACGAGCAGTACTTC. The V call is TRBV20-1, the J call TRBJ2-7; a possible D gene is TRBD1 (5 bases). The germline V and J ends were trimmed by 1 base and 3 bases, with 7 bases remaining between them. The CDR3 is 12 residues long. Germline assignment: CDR1 DFQATT and CDR2 SNEGSKA (reference sequence).

The genes are TRBV3-1 and TRBJ1-1; 8 bases map to TRBD1. The CDR3 extends over 15 amino acids. In germline, CDR1 is LGHDT, CDR2 YNNKEL (reference sequence). The J segment lost 5 bases and the V segment lost 1 base, leaving 6 bases of the junction unmatched. The CDR3, as DNA: TGTGCCAGCAGCCAAGGAGACAGGGGAAGGACTGAAGCTTTCTTT. It codes for CASSQGDRGRTEAFF.

This clonotype showed up just a few times. The rearrangement links TRBV10-3 to TRBJ2-2; TRBD2 agrees at 10 bases. The germline gives CDR1 ENHRY, CDR2 SYGVKD. The CDR3 is made up of 20 amino acids. V lost 2 bases to trimming and J lost 0 bases; unmatched junction nucleotides: 12. The CDR3 nucleotides are TGTGCCATCAGTGAGGGTCCGCTAGCGGGGGCGATAACGAACACCGGGGAGCTGTTTTTT. Its translation: CAISEGPLAGAITNTGELFF.

This clonotype was counted between two and nine times. V and J are TRBV4-1 and TRBJ1-3; D is unresolved. This CDR3 has 15 amino acids. The germline gives CDR1 MGHRA, CDR2 YSYEKL. Between the trimmed V and J ends, which lost 1 base and 3 bases, there was a span of 10 bases. CDR3 in amino acids: CASSQGSQFGNTIYF. The CDR3 DNA reads TGCGCCAGCAGCCAAGGGTCACAGTTTGGAAACACCATATATTTT.

Written as DNA, the CDR3 is TGTGCCAGCAGCCTAGCGGGGGGGCGGAACCATGAGCAGTTCTTC. Encoded protein: CASSLAGGRNHEQFF. The chain employs TRBV5-6 and TRBJ2-1, with 12 bases identical to TRBD2. The trim removed 4 bases at V and 8 bases at J, leaving 7 bases unmatched. This CDR3 has 15 amino acids. The germline gives CDR1 SGHDT, CDR2 YYEEEE. Complete variable domain (other parts from reference TRBV5-6 and TRBJ2-1): DAGVTQSPTHLIKTRGQQVTLRCSPKSGHDTVSWYQQALGQGPQFIFQYYEEEERQRGNFPDRFSGHQFPNYSSELNVNALLLGDSALYLCASSLAGGRNHEQFFGPGTRLTVL.

This clonotype was recorded a few times. The CDR3 region is CASTPWRVNTEAFF. The DNA for the CDR3 is TGTGCCAGCACCCCCTGGAGGGTGAACACTGAAGCTTTCTTT. The rearrangement links TRBV6-1 to TRBJ1-1; D remains ambiguous. Trimming took off 7 bases at V and 0 bases at J, with 12 bases between the two ends. This CDR3 region has 14 residues. Looked up from germline, CDR1 is MNHNS and CDR2 is SASEGT.

This clonotype was detected many times. V and J are TRBV12-3 or TRBV12-4 and TRBJ2-2, with 10 positions matching TRBD2. V lost 6 bases to trimming and J lost 0 bases; unmatched junction nucleotides: 4. CDR3 length: 16 amino acids. The CDR3 bases are TGTGCCAGCAGACCTAGCGGGGGACCGAACACCGGGGAGCTGTTTTTT. It specifies CASRPSGGPNTGELFF.

The chain combines TRBV4-2 with TRBJ1-4, with a weak D call TRBD1 (5 bases). The CDR3 is made up of 15 amino acids. From germline, CDR1 is LGHNA and CDR2 YNFKEQ. V lost 0 bases to trimming and J lost 6 bases, with 11 bases between them. In DNA form, the CDR3 reads TGTGCCAGCAGCCAAGATCGAACAGGCGATGAAAAACTGTTTTTT. This translates into CASSQDRTGDEKLFF.

This clonotype qualifies as medium-sized. V is TRBV5-1 and J is TRBJ1-1; D remains unclear. There are 13 residues in the CDR3. V was cut by 0 bases and J by 1 base, with 4 bases left in between. Germline CDR1 SGHRS, CDR2 YFSETQ. This CDR3 is CASSLGGNTEAFF. The CDR3, as DNA: TGCGCCAGCAGCTTGGGAGGGAACACTGAAGCTTTCTTT.

This chain links TRBV9 with TRBJ1-2; D is uncertain. This CDR3 has 12 amino acids. Germline V gives CDR1 SGDLS, CDR2 YYNGEE. V was pared by 3 bases and J by 8 bases, with 11 bases between. CDR3 sequence reads: CASSAVEGGYTF. CDR3 DNA sequence: TGTGCCAGCAGCGCCGTCGAGGGCGGCTACACCTTC.

This clonotype has just a few counts. V usage is TRBV20-1 and J usage is TRBJ1-1; TRBD1 is a possible D gene (5 bases). Germline V lookup: CDR1 DFQATT, CDR2 SNEGSKA (reference sequence). The ends were cut back, 5 bases at V and 1 base at J, with 11 bases in the middle. There are 13 residues in the CDR3. The CDR3 DNA reads as TGCAGTGCTGTCAAAACAGGGAACACTGAAGCTTTCTTT. Translation gives CSAVKTGNTEAFF.

This clonotype was seen only a few times. The V and J genes are TRBV20-1 and TRBJ2-1, with D possibly matching TRBD1 (5 bases). Trimming took off 1 base at V and 6 bases at J, with 19 bases between the two ends. The CDR3 has 16 amino acids. Germline CDR1 is DFQATT and CDR2 is SNEGSKA (reference sequence). The CDR3 nucleotides read TGCAGTGCTAGAGGTTCAGGGCAACGAACCTTCAATGAGCAGTTCTTC. Its protein is CSARGSGQRTFNEQFF.

This chain connects TRBV20-1 to TRBJ2-3; 9 positions agree with TRBD1. CDR1 is DFQATT and CDR2 is SNEGSKA in the germline V gene (reference sequence). V was clipped by 4 bases and J by 2 bases; unmatched bases: 4. This CDR3 spans 14 amino acids. This chain's CDR3 is CSATGTGSTDTQYF. In DNA, the CDR3 is TGCAGTGCTACCGGGACAGGGTCCACAGATACGCAGTATTTT.

The chain couples TRBV4-1 to TRBJ2-1; TRBD2 matches at 13 bases. Trimming cost V 6 bases and J 7 bases; bases outside gene matches: 15. Germline CDR1 and CDR2: MGHRA and YSYEKL. The CDR3 runs 18 residues. The CDR3: CASRATDLGLAGVNEQFF. DNA of the CDR3: TGCGCCAGCAGGGCCACTGATCTTGGACTAGCGGGGGTAAATGAGCAGTTCTTC.

The V gene is TRBV6-1, the J gene TRBJ2-3; D possibly corresponds to TRBD1 (6 bases). Per germline, CDR1 MNHNS and CDR2 SASEGT. The CDR3 spans 14 residues. The V end was cut by 6 bases, the J end by 0 bases, with 10 bases between. CDR3 nucleotide sequence: TGTGCCAGCAGCCACGGACAGAGCACAGATACGCAGTATTTT. It encodes CASSHGQSTDTQYF.

The chain carries TRBV11-2 and TRBJ2-6, with D perhaps TRBD1 (6 bases). The V end was cut by 4 bases, the J end by 2 bases, with 18 bases between. From germline, CDR1 is SGHAT and CDR2 FQNNGV. The CDR3 is 18 residues long. The chain's CDR3 is CASSSTGLGFPGANVLTF. The CDR3, as DNA: TGTGCCAGCAGCTCCACAGGGCTTGGTTTTCCTGGGGCCAACGTCCTGACTTTC.

This clonotype was observed a handful of times. The chain has TRBV20-1 and TRBJ1-5; D might be TRBD1 (6 bases). This CDR3 has 13 amino acids. CDR1 and CDR2 (germline): DFQATT, SNEGSKA (reference sequence). Trimming stripped 4 bases from V and 9 bases from J, with 16 bases between. CDR3 region: CSAKGGRDWPQHF. Here the CDR3 DNA reads TGCAGTGCTAAAGGGGGACGTGATTGGCCCCAGCATTTT.

The table lists this clonotype with many counts. The chain combines TRBV12-3 or TRBV12-4 with TRBJ1-6, with a weak D call TRBD1 (5 bases). This CDR3 comprises 15 residues. V lost 5 bases, J lost 10 bases, and 18 bases lay in between. The CDR3 reads CASSLGGTGGSPLHF. DNA for the CDR3: TGTGCCAGCAGTCTTGGGGGGACGGGCGGGTCACCCCTCCACTTT.

This clonotype was detected many times. This chain links TRBV6-1 with TRBJ1-1; perhaps TRBD1 as D (6 bases). Germline V CDR1 and CDR2: MNHNS, SASEGT. Trimming cost V 6 bases and J 0 bases, with 8 bases left between them. This CDR3 is 13 amino acids long. CDR3 DNA sequence: TGTGCCAGCAGCCGGACAGTGAACACTGAAGCTTTCTTT. It codes for CASSRTVNTEAFF.